The next 9 T cell receptor beta chains were all read from a single sample in a study of T cell repertoires in cytomegalovirus infection. TCRdb recomputed calls from the reads with MiXCR, one row per CDR3 protein. The sample has about 360,000 distinct CDR3 sequences; 15% to 20% are singletons. The material sequenced was PBMCs. These TCRs come from a human donor in good health (CMV status not recorded). Some clones in this sample may be carry-over from other donors' samples.

The chain has TRBV4-3 and TRBJ1-5; D is unresolved. The germline V gene encodes CDR1 LGHNA and CDR2 YSLEER. Trimming left V 0 bases short and J 3 bases short, with 6 bases between. This CDR3 has 14 residues. CDR3 sequence: CASSQERNNQPQHF. In DNA form, the CDR3 reads TGCGCCAGCAGCCAAGAACGGAACAATCAGCCCCAGCATTTT.

This clonotype occurred a few times. This chain connects TRBV3-1 to TRBJ2-3; 12 bases line up with TRBD2. The junction had 3 bases not matched to a gene; V was cut back by 1 base and J by 4 bases. The CDR3 totals 16 residues. Per germline, CDR1 LGHDT and CDR2 YNNKEL (reference sequence). CDR3 nucleotide sequence: TGTGCCAGCAGCCAAGCCCGGACTAGCGGGGCAGATACGCAGTATTTT. Its translation: CASSQARTSGADTQYF.

As for this clonotype: The junction shows a germline mismatch at one end, possibly a read error. The chain employs TRBV20-1 and TRBJ1-3, with D tentatively TRBD1 (6 bases). The CDR3 is made up of 15 amino acids. Germline V gene sequence: CDR1 DFQATT, CDR2 SNEGSKA (reference sequence). The CDR3 loop reads CGARGGGLSGNTIYF. CDR3 sequence (DNA): TGCGGTGCTAGAGGGGGGGGCCTCTCTGGAAACACCATATATTTT.

V gene TRBV20-1 combines with J gene TRBJ2-3; 12 nucleotides align to TRBD2. The CDR3 spans 15 residues. V was pared by 1 base and J by 4 bases, with 3 bases of the junction left unmatched. Germline values: CDR1 DFQATT, CDR2 SNEGSKA (reference sequence). CDR3 residues: CSARVASGRADTQYF. In DNA form, the CDR3 reads TGCAGTGCTAGAGTGGCTAGCGGGAGGGCAGATACGCAGTATTTT.

In this sample, this clonotype turned up many times. The chain carries TRBV20-1 and TRBJ2-1; the D gene is possibly TRBD1 (5 bases). This CDR3 comprises 15 residues. Between the trimmed V and J ends, which lost 0 bases and 5 bases, there was a span of 14 bases. Germline CDR1 and CDR2: DFQATT and SNEGSKA (reference sequence). CDR3 DNA: TGCAGTGCTAGAGACGGTCAGGGAATGGACAATGAGCAGTTCTTC. Translated: CSARDGQGMDNEQFF.

This sequence joins TRBV5-1 and TRBJ2-5; perhaps TRBD1 as D (6 bases). Per the germline V gene, CDR1 is SGHRS and CDR2 is YFSETQ. The CDR3 length is 14 residues. Trimming removed 4 bases from V and 5 bases from J, with 15 bases in between. The CDR3 DNA follows: TGCGCCAGCAGCCTTTATCAGGGGTCGGAGACCCAGTACTTC. It codes for CASSLYQGSETQYF.

This clonotype was seen repeatedly, ten times or more. This chain uses TRBV7-2 with TRBJ1-3, with D perhaps TRBD1 (5 bases). The germline V gene has CDR1 SGHTA and CDR2 FQGNSA. Between the trimmed V and J ends, which lost 5 bases and 10 bases, there was a span of 15 bases. The CDR3 contains 13 residues. CDR3 sequence: CASSPQTGGTIYF. The CDR3 region has the DNA TGTGCCAGCAGCCCCCAGACGGGGGGGACCATATATTTT.

Here the CDR3 DNA reads TGCGCCAGCAGCCAAGTGGCCAGGGGGATGAGCGGCTACACCTTC. Protein product: CASSQVARGMSGYTF. V and J are TRBV4-1 and TRBJ1-2; 7 nucleotides agree with TRBD1. Trimming at V came to 1 base and at J to 8 bases, leaving 10 bases not matched to a gene. This CDR3 is 15 amino acids long. Looked up from germline, CDR1 is MGHRA and CDR2 is YSYEKL.

The chain employs TRBV20-1 and TRBJ2-3; perhaps D is TRBD1 or TRBD2 (6 bases each). V gave up 3 bases and J gave up 1 base, with 11 bases separating them. This CDR3 contains 14 residues. Germline V gives CDR1 DFQATT, CDR2 SNEGSKA (reference sequence). CDR3 in amino acids: CSASGGQGTDTQYF. The CDR3 DNA reads as TGCAGTGCTAGTGGGGGGCAGGGCACAGATACGCAGTATTTT.